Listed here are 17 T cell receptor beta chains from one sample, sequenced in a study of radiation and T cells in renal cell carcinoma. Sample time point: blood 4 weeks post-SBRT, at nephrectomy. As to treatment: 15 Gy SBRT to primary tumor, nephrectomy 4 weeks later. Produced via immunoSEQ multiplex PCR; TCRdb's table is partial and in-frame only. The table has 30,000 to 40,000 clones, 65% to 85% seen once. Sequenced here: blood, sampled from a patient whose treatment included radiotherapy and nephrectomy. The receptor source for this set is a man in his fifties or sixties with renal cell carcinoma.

The CDR3 nucleotides read TGCGCCAGCACCCGAGGGGGGTCTGAGTCCTATGGCTACACCTTC. This gives the protein CASTRGGSESYGYTF. V usage is TRBV5-1 and J usage is TRBJ1-2; D perhaps matches TRBD1 (6 bases). The CDR3 consists of 15 residues. Trimming shortened V by 6 bases and J by 4 bases, and 19 bases separated the two germline ends. Germline V lookup: CDR1 SGHRS, CDR2 YFSETQ.

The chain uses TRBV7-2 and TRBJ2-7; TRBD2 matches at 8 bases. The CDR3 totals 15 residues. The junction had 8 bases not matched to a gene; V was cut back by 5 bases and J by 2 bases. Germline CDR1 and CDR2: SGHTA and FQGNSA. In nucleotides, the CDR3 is TGTGCCAGCAGCCAACTAGCGGTCCTAACCTACGAGCAGTACTTC. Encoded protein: CASSQLAVLTYEQYF. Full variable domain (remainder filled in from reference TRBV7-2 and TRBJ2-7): GAGVSQSPSNKVTEKGKDVELRCDPISGHTALYWYRQSLGQGLEFLIYFQGNSAPDKSGLPSDRFSAERTGGSVSTLTIQRTQQEDSAVYLCASSQLAVLTYEQYFGPGTRLTVT.

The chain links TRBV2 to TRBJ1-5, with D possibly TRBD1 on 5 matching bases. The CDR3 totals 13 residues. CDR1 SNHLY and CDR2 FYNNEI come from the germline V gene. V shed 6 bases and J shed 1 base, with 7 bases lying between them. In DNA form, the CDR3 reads TGTGCCAGCAGAAGGGACAGCAATCAGCCCCAGCATTTT. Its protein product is CASRRDSNQPQHF.

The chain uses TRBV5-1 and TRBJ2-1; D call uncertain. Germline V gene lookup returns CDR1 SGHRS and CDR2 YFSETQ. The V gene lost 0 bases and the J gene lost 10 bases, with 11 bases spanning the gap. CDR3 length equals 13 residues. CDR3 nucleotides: TGCGCCAGCAGCTTGGTTTTGGAAGGAGAGCAGTTCTTC. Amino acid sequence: CASSLVLEGEQFF.

CDR3 DNA: TGTGCCAGCAGCGGCGCGGGCCCCGGGACCCAGTACTTC. Protein sequence: CASSGAGPGTQYF. J is TRBJ2-5 and V is TRBV7-2, with D maybe TRBD2 (5 bases). Germline assignment: CDR1 SGHTA and CDR2 FQGNSA. This CDR3 has 13 residues. V dropped 5 bases and J dropped 7 bases, with 14 bases sitting between them.

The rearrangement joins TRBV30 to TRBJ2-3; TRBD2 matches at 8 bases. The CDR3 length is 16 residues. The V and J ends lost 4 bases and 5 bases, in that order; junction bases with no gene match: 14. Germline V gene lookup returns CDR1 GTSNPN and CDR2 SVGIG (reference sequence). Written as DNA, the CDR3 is TGTGCCTGGAAATTCAATCTAGCGGGTTACGTAGATACGCAGTATTTT. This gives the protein CAWKFNLAGYVDTQYF.

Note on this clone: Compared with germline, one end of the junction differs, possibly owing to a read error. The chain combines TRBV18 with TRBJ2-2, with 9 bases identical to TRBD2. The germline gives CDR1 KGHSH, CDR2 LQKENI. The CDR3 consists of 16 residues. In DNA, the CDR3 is TGTGCCAGCTTACCACGGCTAGCGGGGCGGACCGGGGAGCTGTTTTTT. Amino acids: CASLPRLAGRTGELFF.

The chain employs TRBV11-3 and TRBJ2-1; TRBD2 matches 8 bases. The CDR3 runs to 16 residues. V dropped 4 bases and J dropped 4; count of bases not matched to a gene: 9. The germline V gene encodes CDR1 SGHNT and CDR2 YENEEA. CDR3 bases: TGTGCCAGCAGCTCATCCTCGGGGGGGGCTTACAATGAGCAGTTCTTC. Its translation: CASSSSSGGAYNEQFF.

For the CDR3, the DNA is TGTGCCAGCAGTCCCTCGGGGTGGTTTGCCAAAAACATTCAGTACTTC. This gives the protein CASSPSGWFAKNIQYF. This sequence joins TRBV28 and TRBJ2-4, with a possible D match to TRBD2 (5 bases). The CDR3 runs to 16 residues. Trimming shortened V by 5 bases and J by 1 base, and 15 bases separated the two germline ends. Germline V gene lookup returns CDR1 MDHEN and CDR2 SYDVKM. The variable domain in full, with the rest retrieved from reference TRBV28 and TRBJ2-4, is DVKVTQSSRYLVKRTGEKVFLECVQDMDHENMFWYRQDPGLGLRLIYFSYDVKMKEKGDIPEGYSVSREKKERFSLILESASTNQTSMYLCASSPSGWFAKNIQYFGAGTRLSVL.

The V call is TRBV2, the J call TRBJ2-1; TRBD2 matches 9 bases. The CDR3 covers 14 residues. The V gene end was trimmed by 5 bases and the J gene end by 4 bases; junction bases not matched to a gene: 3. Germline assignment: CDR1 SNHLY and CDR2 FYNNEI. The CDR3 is CASSLAGTYNEQFF. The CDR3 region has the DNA TGTGCCAGCAGTCTAGCGGGAACGTACAATGAGCAGTTCTTC.

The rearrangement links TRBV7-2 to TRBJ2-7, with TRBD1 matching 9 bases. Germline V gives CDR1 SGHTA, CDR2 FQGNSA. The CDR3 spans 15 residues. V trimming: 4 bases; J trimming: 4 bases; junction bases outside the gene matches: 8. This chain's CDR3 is CASSSTGGGVYEQYF. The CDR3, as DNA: TGTGCCAGCAGCTCTACAGGGGGCGGAGTATACGAGCAGTACTTC.

The CDR3 nucleotides are TGTGCCAGCACTTTCCAGGGGTCTGGGGAGCTGTTTTTT. It specifies CASTFQGSGELFF. The rearrangement links TRBV27 to TRBJ2-2; tentative D call: TRBD1 (6 bases). CDR3 length equals 13 residues. Trimming took 7 bases from V and 8 from J, leaving 14 bases between them. Germline CDR1 reads MNHEY; CDR2 reads SMNVEV (reference sequence).

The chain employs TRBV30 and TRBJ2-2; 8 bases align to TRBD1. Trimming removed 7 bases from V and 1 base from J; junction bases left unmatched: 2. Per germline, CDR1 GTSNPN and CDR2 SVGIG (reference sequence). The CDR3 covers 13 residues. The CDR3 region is CAYGTGNTGELFF. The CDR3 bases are TGTGCCTACGGGACAGGGAACACCGGGGAGCTGTTTTTT.

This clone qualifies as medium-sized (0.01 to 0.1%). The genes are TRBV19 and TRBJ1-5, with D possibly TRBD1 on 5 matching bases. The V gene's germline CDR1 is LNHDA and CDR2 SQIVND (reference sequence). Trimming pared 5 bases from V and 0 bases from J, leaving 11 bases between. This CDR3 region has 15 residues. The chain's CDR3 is CASSGTHNSNQPQHF. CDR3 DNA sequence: TGTGCCAGTAGTGGGACGCATAATAGCAATCAGCCCCAGCATTTT.

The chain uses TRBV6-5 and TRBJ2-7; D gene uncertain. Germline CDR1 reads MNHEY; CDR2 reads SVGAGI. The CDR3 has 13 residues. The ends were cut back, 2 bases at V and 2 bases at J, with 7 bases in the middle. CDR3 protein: CASSYTPTYEQYF. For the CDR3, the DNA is TGTGCCAGCAGTTACACTCCAACCTACGAGCAGTACTTC.

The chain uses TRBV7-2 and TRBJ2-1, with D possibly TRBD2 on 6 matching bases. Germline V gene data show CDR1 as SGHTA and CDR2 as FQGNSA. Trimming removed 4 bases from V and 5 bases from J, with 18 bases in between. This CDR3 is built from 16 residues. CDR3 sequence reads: CASSSAPASANNEQFF. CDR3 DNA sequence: TGTGCCAGCAGCTCGGCCCCGGCTAGCGCCAACAATGAGCAGTTCTTC.

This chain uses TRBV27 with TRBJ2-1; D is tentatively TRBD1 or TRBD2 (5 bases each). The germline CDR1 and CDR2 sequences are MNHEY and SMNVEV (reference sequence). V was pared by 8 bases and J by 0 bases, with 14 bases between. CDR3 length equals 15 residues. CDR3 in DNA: TGTGCCAGCGGACCGGGACCGAGCTCCTACAATGAGCAGTTCTTC. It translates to CASGPGPSSYNEQFF.